The 30 T cell receptor beta chains below were found in one sample sequenced in a study of CD8 T cells in ankylosing spondylitis. TCRdb fed the 5' RACE reads into MiXCR, producing one record per CDR3 protein. Here the sample spans 10,000 or so distinct CDR3 sequences, around 5.5% being singletons. Sequenced input: blood, either unsorted or a sorted T cell fraction (not recorded which). The receptors were gathered from a female donor with ankylosing spondylitis or in good health (not recorded which).

There are many counts of this clonotype. The chain combines TRBV9 with TRBJ1-2, with D perhaps TRBD1 (5 bases). Germline CDR1 reads SGDLS; CDR2 reads YYNGEE. CDR3 length: 14 residues. The V gene lost 3 bases and the J gene lost 4 bases, with 13 bases spanning the gap. The CDR3 DNA reads as TGTGCCAGCAGCGGGAGGACAAGCCTCTATGGCTACACCTTC. Protein sequence: CASSGRTSLYGYTF.

This clonotype has a count of ten or more. The chain combines TRBV9 with TRBJ2-7; 10 bases agree with TRBD2. Germline trimming cut 4 bases from V and 5 bases from J; bases unmatched to any gene: 12. Germline V gives CDR1 SGDLS, CDR2 YYNGEE. The CDR3 contains 16 residues. The CDR3, as DNA: TGTGCCAGCAGCTCAAGCGGGAGGGCTGGTTTCCACGAGCAGTACTTC. This translates into CASSSSGRAGFHEQYF.

This clonotype was counted ten times or more. V usage is TRBV9 and J usage is TRBJ2-5; the match to TRBD2 covers 12 bases. With V trimmed by 4 bases and J by 4 bases, 5 bases remained unmatched. Germline CDR1 reads SGDLS; CDR2 reads YYNGEE. The length of the CDR3 is 15 residues. DNA for the CDR3: TGTGCCAGCAGCCTACTAGCGGGGGGAAGAGAGACCCAGTACTTC. It codes for CASSLLAGGRETQYF.

This clonotype has just a few counts. V is TRBV9 and J is TRBJ2-7; TRBD1 aligns across 11 bases. CDR1 and CDR2 (germline): SGDLS, YYNGEE. The J segment lost 3 bases and the V segment lost 3 bases, leaving 5 bases of the junction unmatched. The CDR3 extends over 15 amino acids. Here the CDR3 reads CASSGGQGAIYEQYF. The CDR3 DNA reads as TGTGCCAGCAGCGGAGGACAGGGGGCGATCTACGAGCAGTACTTC.

This clonotype showed up many times. The chain joins TRBV9 to TRBJ1-3; tentatively, D is TRBD1 (6 bases). CDR3 length: 20 residues. V lost 4 bases, J lost 2 bases, and 28 bases lay in between. Germline V gives CDR1 SGDLS, CDR2 YYNGEE. CDR3 region: CASSPDRLWKDFGTGNTIYF. For the CDR3, the DNA is TGTGCCAGCAGCCCAGACAGGTTGTGGAAGGACTTTGGTACTGGAAACACCATATATTTT.

The chain uses TRBV9 and TRBJ2-1; possibly TRBD1 for D (7 bases). The CDR3 length is 14 residues. Germline V gene sequence: CDR1 SGDLS, CDR2 YYNGEE. V gave up 4 bases and J gave up 5 bases, with 13 bases separating them. In nucleotides, the CDR3 is TGTGCCAGCAGCTCAGGGGGGACAAACAATGAGCAGTTCTTC. Its protein product is CASSSGGTNNEQFF.

There are many counts of this clonotype. The chain links TRBV9 to TRBJ1-1; weak D call: TRBD1 (5 bases). CDR3 length: 16 amino acids. Germline V gene data show CDR1 as SGDLS and CDR2 as YYNGEE. Between the trimmed V and J ends, which lost 1 base and 0 bases, there was a span of 13 bases. The CDR3 DNA is TGTGCCAGCAGCGTACTCGGGGGTGAAATGAACACTGAAGCTTTCTTT. Encoded protein: CASSVLGGEMNTEAFF.

This clonotype was seen repeatedly, ten times or more. The chain recombines TRBV9 with TRBJ1-1, with D possibly matching TRBD1 (6 bases). V dropped 4 bases and J dropped 0 bases, with 13 bases sitting between them. The CDR3 has 15 residues. Germline lookup yields CDR1 SGDLS and CDR2 YYNGEE. The CDR3 region has the DNA TGTGCCAGCAGCTCAACCCCAGGGGTGAACACTGAAGCTTTCTTT. Protein product: CASSSTPGVNTEAFF. The full variable domain, in which reference TRBV9 and TRBJ1-1 provide the parts outside the CDR3, is DSGVTQTPKHLITATGQRVTLRCSPRSGDLSVYWYQQSLDQGLQFLIQYYNGEERAKGNILERFSAQQFPDLHSELNLSSLELGDSALYFCASSSTPGVNTEAFFGQGTRLTVV.

The sample holds one count of this clonotype. This sequence joins TRBV9 and TRBJ1-2; 12 bases match TRBD1. The V gene end was trimmed by 3 bases and the J gene end by 4 bases; junction bases not matched to a gene: 4. The CDR3 is 15 residues long. Germline V CDR1 and CDR2: SGDLS, YYNGEE. CDR3 in amino acids: CASSAGTGGIYGYTF. The CDR3 nucleotides read TGTGCCAGCAGCGCCGGGACAGGGGGCATCTATGGCTACACCTTC.

This clonotype appeared many times. This chain connects TRBV9 to TRBJ1-1; TRBD1 matches 8 bases. The trim removed 4 bases at V and 8 bases at J, leaving 4 bases unmatched. This CDR3 has 12 residues. Germline-derived CDR1 and CDR2 are SGDLS and YYNGEE. CDR3 DNA: TGTGCCAGCAGCCCCGGGGACAGGGAAGCTTTCTTT. This encodes CASSPGDREAFF.

This clonotype was picked up many times. The V and J genes are TRBV9 and TRBJ2-1; 9 nucleotides match TRBD1. The length of the CDR3 is 15 residues. Germline values: CDR1 SGDLS, CDR2 YYNGEE. With V trimmed by 0 bases and J by 5 bases, 3 bases remained unmatched. As DNA, the CDR3 is TGTGCCAGCAGCGTAGTCGGGACAGGGCACAATGAGCAGTTCTTC. Translated, it gives CASSVVGTGHNEQFF.

This clonotype occurred many times. The V call is TRBV9, the J call TRBJ1-3; D remains unclear. V was shortened by 0 bases and J by 4 bases, with 14 bases between the two germline ends. Germline CDR1 and CDR2: SGDLS and YYNGEE. This CDR3 is built from 16 residues. CDR3 protein: CASSVATQVRGNTIYF. Here the CDR3 DNA reads TGTGCCAGCAGCGTAGCTACTCAAGTGAGAGGAAACACCATATATTTT. The variable domain in full, with the rest retrieved from reference TRBV9 and TRBJ1-3, is DSGVTQTPKHLITATGQRVTLRCSPRSGDLSVYWYQQSLDQGLQFLIQYYNGEERAKGNILERFSAQQFPDLHSELNLSSLELGDSALYFCASSVATQVRGNTIYFGEGSWLTVV.

There are many counts of this clonotype. The CDR3 spells CASKRELSHEQFF. CDR3 nucleotide sequence: TGTGCCAGTAAGCGGGAGCTCTCCCATGAGCAGTTCTTC. The rearrangement uses TRBV9 and TRBJ2-1; 8 bases align to TRBD2. There are 13 residues in the CDR3. V lost 8 bases, J lost 8 bases, and 9 bases stayed unmatched. Per germline, CDR1 SGDLS and CDR2 YYNGEE.

This clonotype was counted between two and nine times. This chain links TRBV9 with TRBJ1-2; D might be TRBD1 (6 bases). V was pared by 5 bases and J by 2 bases, with 10 bases between. Germline V gene data show CDR1 as SGDLS and CDR2 as YYNGEE. This CDR3 has 13 amino acids. The CDR3 region is CASRRGGNYGYTF. CDR3 DNA: TGTGCCAGCAGGCGCGGGGGCAACTATGGCTACACCTTC.

This clonotype was picked up many times. V and J are TRBV9 and TRBJ2-7; 8 bases match TRBD2. V was pared by 4 bases and J by 0 bases, with 9 bases of the junction left unmatched. The CDR3 has 16 residues. The germline gives CDR1 SGDLS, CDR2 YYNGEE. The DNA for the CDR3 is TGTGCCAGCAGCTCCTACAGCGGGGGCCACTCCTACGAGCAGTACTTC. Its protein product is CASSSYSGGHSYEQYF.

By sample fraction, this clonotype is medium-sized. The rearrangement joins TRBV9 to TRBJ1-1; D unclear. This CDR3 is 15 amino acids long. The germline V gene has CDR1 SGDLS and CDR2 YYNGEE. V was pared by 0 bases and J by 2 bases, with 11 bases between. The CDR3: CASSVDPGVNTEAFF. The CDR3 DNA follows: TGTGCCAGCAGCGTAGACCCAGGTGTAAACACTGAAGCTTTCTTT. Drawing the rest from reference TRBV9 and TRBJ1-1, the complete variable domain is DSGVTQTPKHLITATGQRVTLRCSPRSGDLSVYWYQQSLDQGLQFLIQYYNGEERAKGNILERFSAQQFPDLHSELNLSSLELGDSALYFCASSVDPGVNTEAFFGQGTRLTVV.

This clonotype showed up many times. This chain connects TRBV9 to TRBJ2-7; D is tentatively TRBD1 or TRBD2 (5 bases each). The CDR3 runs 15 residues. V lost 0 bases and J lost 2, with 12 bases in between. Germline V CDR1 and CDR2: SGDLS, YYNGEE. The CDR3 nucleotides read TGTGCCAGCAGCGTAGGCCCGGGGCCAGCCTACGAGCAGTACTTC. It specifies CASSVGPGPAYEQYF.

By frequency in the sample, this clonotype is medium-sized (0.01 to 0.1%). This sequence joins TRBV9 and TRBJ1-6, with D possibly being TRBD1 (6 bases). Germline loops: CDR1 SGDLS, CDR2 YYNGEE. Trimming pared 3 bases from V and 10 bases from J, leaving 20 bases between. This CDR3 comprises 16 residues. The CDR3 DNA is TGTGCCAGCAGCGACGGGACATGCTCTAGTTGCTCACCCCTCCACTTT. It codes for CASSDGTCSSCSPLHF.

This clonotype was observed many times. The chain links TRBV9 to TRBJ2-3; 11 positions agree with TRBD2. V shed 4 bases and J 4 bases; nucleotides not matched to a gene: 11. The CDR3 covers 17 residues. Germline assignment: CDR1 SGDLS and CDR2 YYNGEE. The CDR3 reads CASSPWGSGGDADTQYF. The CDR3 DNA sequence: TGTGCCAGCAGCCCGTGGGGTAGCGGGGGGGACGCAGATACGCAGTATTTT.

This clonotype was recorded at least ten times. This chain connects TRBV9 to TRBJ2-1; 12 nucleotides agree with TRBD1. The CDR3 runs to 17 residues. The germline CDR1 and CDR2 sequences are SGDLS and YYNGEE. After removal of 3 bases from V and 5 bases from J, the junction contained 9 bases not matched to a gene. The CDR3 coding sequence is TGTGCCAGCAGCGCAACCTTGGGACAGGGGGCGAACAATGAGCAGTTCTTC. This gives the protein CASSATLGQGANNEQFF.

This clonotype was counted at least ten times. The J gene is TRBJ2-1, the V gene TRBV9; 7 bases align to TRBD1. CDR1 and CDR2 (germline): SGDLS, YYNGEE. This CDR3 region has 13 residues. V shed 3 bases and J 4 bases; nucleotides not matched to a gene: 1. The CDR3 sequence is CASSETGYNEQFF. CDR3 bases: TGTGCCAGCAGCGAGACAGGGTACAATGAGCAGTTCTTC.

This clonotype qualifies as medium-sized. The chain links TRBV9 to TRBJ2-1; 8 bases fit TRBD2. Germline V gene sequence: CDR1 SGDLS, CDR2 YYNGEE. Germline trimming cut 0 bases from V and 7 bases from J; bases unmatched to any gene: 6. This CDR3 spans 15 amino acids. The chain's CDR3 is CASSVESGGLNEQFF. The DNA of the CDR3 is TGTGCCAGCAGCGTAGAGAGCGGGGGTCTGAATGAGCAGTTCTTC.

This clonotype was detected many times. The rearrangement links TRBV9 to TRBJ2-1, with TRBD2 matching 10 bases. With V trimmed by 4 bases and J by 6 bases, 7 bases remained unmatched. The germline V gene has CDR1 SGDLS and CDR2 YYNGEE. The CDR3 has 15 residues. DNA for the CDR3: TGTGCCAGCAGCCCCGGGCTAGCGGGGGCCAATGAGCAGTTCTTC. This sequence encodes CASSPGLAGANEQFF.

This clonotype was seen more than once but under ten times. The chain links TRBV9 to TRBJ2-3; unclear D gene. V was cut by 0 bases and J by 6 bases, with 14 bases left in between. This CDR3 comprises 15 residues. Germline V CDR1 and CDR2: SGDLS, YYNGEE. CDR3 residues: CASSVGGTQADTQYF. The CDR3, as DNA: TGTGCCAGCAGCGTAGGAGGTACCCAGGCGGATACGCAGTATTTT. The full variable domain, rest sourced from reference TRBV9 and TRBJ2-3, is DSGVTQTPKHLITATGQRVTLRCSPRSGDLSVYWYQQSLDQGLQFLIQYYNGEERAKGNILERFSAQQFPDLHSELNLSSLELGDSALYFCASSVGGTQADTQYFGPGTRLTVL.

In its sample, this clonotype ranks as medium-sized. The chain joins TRBV9 to TRBJ2-1, with 9 nucleotides matching TRBD2. The CDR3 contains 15 residues. The V gene's germline CDR1 is SGDLS and CDR2 YYNGEE. The J segment lost 7 bases and the V segment lost 3 bases, leaving 8 bases of the junction unmatched. This chain's CDR3 is CASSAMVAGGNEQFF. CDR3 DNA sequence: TGTGCCAGCAGCGCCATGGTGGCGGGGGGGAATGAGCAGTTCTTC.

The table lists this clonotype with many counts. The V gene is TRBV9, the J gene TRBJ2-4, with 11 bases fitting TRBD2. J was trimmed by 8 bases and V by 3 bases; bases with no gene match: 13. CDR3 size: 17 residues. Germline V CDR1 and CDR2: SGDLS, YYNGEE. CDR3 coding DNA: TGTGCCAGCAGCGGCAACCCCTTAGCGGGAGGGCCTCACATTCAGTACTTC. As protein: CASSGNPLAGGPHIQYF.

This clonotype was counted only a few times. V usage is TRBV9 and J usage is TRBJ2-5; TRBD2 agrees at 10 bases. The germline CDR1 and CDR2 sequences are SGDLS and YYNGEE. The CDR3 is 16 amino acids. The V and J ends lost 2 bases and 5 bases, in that order; junction bases with no gene match: 9. In nucleotides, the CDR3 is TGTGCCAGCAGCGTTTTTAGCGGGGGGCGAATGGAGACCCAGTACTTC. Translated: CASSVFSGGRMETQYF.

The chain joins TRBV9 to TRBJ2-3; TRBD2 aligns across 8 bases. The J segment lost 4 bases and the V segment lost 0 bases, leaving 7 bases of the junction unmatched. Germline V CDR1 and CDR2: SGDLS, YYNGEE. This CDR3 has 16 amino acids. The CDR3 region has the DNA TGTGCCAGCAGCGTAGGAGGAGCGGGGGTAGCAGATACGCAGTATTTT. Translated, it gives CASSVGGAGVADTQYF.

This clonotype rates as medium-sized. The chain couples TRBV9 to TRBJ2-7; TRBD1 aligns across 9 bases. The CDR3 is made up of 14 amino acids. Per germline, CDR1 SGDLS and CDR2 YYNGEE. Losses at the gene ends were 0 bases for V and 2 bases for J; bases not matched to a gene: 0. The CDR3 protein is CASSVGQGAYEQYF. The CDR3 DNA sequence: TGTGCCAGCAGCGTAGGACAGGGGGCCTACGAGCAGTACTTC.

The chain has TRBV9 and TRBJ2-7; the match to TRBD2 covers 9 bases. Trimming at V came to 4 bases and at J to 5 bases, leaving 10 bases not matched to a gene. The V gene's germline CDR1 is SGDLS and CDR2 YYNGEE. This CDR3 region has 15 residues. The CDR3 region is CASSPTGGRAHEQYF. The CDR3 bases are TGTGCCAGCAGCCCAACTGGCGGGAGGGCCCACGAGCAGTACTTC.